This TCR beta chain emerged from a study of shared clonotypes between healthy human individuals. Within Nashville, Tennessee resided all donors, each a Caucasian adult. Method: immunoSEQ multiplex PCR; TCRdb's copy keeps in-frame clones and lacks some. The sample lists more than 1 million clones, about 80% seen once, with about 0.52% in the top ten. As concerns this clone: Its specificity is unknown.

The CDR3 runs to 15 residues. V dropped 0 bases and J dropped 8 bases, with 14 bases sitting between them. Germline V gene data show CDR1 as SGHRS and CDR2 as YFSETQ. General study results and limits: Estimated clonotype richness was generally higher in naive than memory subsets.

Sequencing was done on a sample of memory CD4+ T cells from PBMCs. The subset here: CD45RA-negative fraction. The clonotype originates from a man aged 18 to 30 in good health. Some clones in this sample may be carry-over from other donors' samples. The chain joins TRBV5-1 to TRBJ1-4; no clear D. As DNA, the CDR3 is TGCGCCAGCAGCTTGGACGGGGTCGTCGGGGAAAAACTGTTTTTT. Translated, it gives CASSLDGVVGEKLFF.